This TCR beta chain was found in a study of early T cells in non-severe SARS-CoV-2 infection. About the research overall: From unsorted whole blood, bulk RNA was sequenced, and the chains remained unpaired.

With 8 bases removed from V and 8 bases from J, the gap between germline ends came to 10 bases. Germline loops: CDR1 SEHNR, CDR2 FQNEAQ (reference sequence). CDR3 length equals 11 residues. Attachment of unique molecular identifiers to individual cDNA molecules was performed. TCRdb used MiXCR to reprocess the 5' RACE reads, holding one entry per CDR3 protein. The table shows about 31,000 distinct CDR3 sequences, with around 5.4% occurring only once. By share of the sample, this clonotype is medium-sized (0.01 to 0.1%). The sample consisted of whole blood. V and J are TRBV7-9 and TRBJ2-1; TRBD1 might be the D (5 bases). The sequence came from an adult who was a healthcare worker with PCR-confirmed SARS-CoV-2 infection or an uninfected control (not recorded which). Here the CDR3 DNA reads TGTGCCAGCCGTAGGGGCTATGAGCAGTTCTTC. As protein: CASRRGYEQFF.